This T cell receptor (beta chain) stems from a study of response to subunit inactivated influenza vaccine. The germline V gene encodes CDR1 LGHDT and CDR2 YNNKEL (reference sequence). This CDR3 contains 17 residues. V was pared by 0 bases and J by 2 bases, with 9 bases of the junction left unmatched. TCRdb reprocessed the RT-PCR reads with MiXCR, giving one entry per CDR3 protein. The sample consists of approximately 530,000 distinct CDR3 sequences, roughly 8.2% of them appearing once. The chain has TRBV3-1 and TRBJ2-7, with 8 bases matching TRBD2. The clonotype originates from a man aged 45 to 70 who received an inactivated influenza vaccine. Material: PBMCs from blood, obtained roughly 24 months after vaccination. CDR3 sequence (DNA): TGTGCCAGCAGCCAAGAAAAGAGGCTAGCGGGTCCCTACGAGCAGTACTTC. It translates to CASSQEKRLAGPYEQYF.